The 30 T cell receptor beta chains below all came from one sample that was sequenced in a study of blood T cell repertoires in COVID-19. Profiled with immunoSEQ multiplex PCR; TCRdb holds only in-frame clones, not every one. Of 200,000 to 250,000 clones in the sample, about 91% are singletons; the top ten hold roughly 6%. Sequencing was carried out using peripheral blood. These receptor sequences come from a woman under 40 with COVID-19, enrolled during active disease.

There are a few counts of this clone. The rearrangement uses TRBV2 and TRBJ2-7; no clear D. The CDR3 is 12 amino acids. CDR1 SNHLY and CDR2 FYNNEI come from the germline V gene. Trimming stripped 4 bases from V and 7 bases from J, with 11 bases between. This CDR3 is CASSGHDYEQYF. CDR3 DNA: TGTGCCAGCAGTGGGCATGATTATGAGCAGTACTTC.

For the CDR3, the DNA is TGTGCCAGTAACGAGAGGTATAGCAATCAGCCCCAGCATTTT. Its translation: CASNERYSNQPQHF. This chain connects TRBV19 to TRBJ1-5, with no clear D. The CDR3 loop spans 14 amino acids. Trimming stripped 7 bases from V and 0 bases from J, with 10 bases between. From germline, CDR1 is LNHDA and CDR2 SQIVND (reference sequence).

In this sample, this clone turned up a few times. This chain uses TRBV7-9 with TRBJ2-3; D is possibly TRBD2 (6 bases). CDR1 and CDR2 from the germline V gene are SEHNR and FQNEAQ (reference sequence). The CDR3 length is 15 residues. The germline V and J ends were trimmed by 5 bases and 6 bases, with 18 bases remaining between them. CDR3 in DNA: TGTGCCAGCAGCCCTCGGGACTGGGCCAGCGATACGCAGTATTTT. It encodes CASSPRDWASDTQYF.

This clone came up once. The genes are TRBV5-1 and TRBJ2-2; 8 bases line up with TRBD2. From germline, CDR1 is SGHRS and CDR2 YFSETQ. This CDR3 has 15 amino acids. V lost 0 bases, J lost 5 bases, and 3 bases stayed unmatched. This CDR3 is CASSLGSGGTGELFF. CDR3 coding DNA: TGCGCCAGCAGCTTGGGAAGCGGGGGTACCGGGGAGCTGTTTTTT.

The genes are TRBV18 and TRBJ1-5, with 7 nucleotides matching TRBD1. The CDR3 contains 16 residues. V gave up 1 base and J gave up 5 bases; unmatched junction bases: 8. CDR1 is KGHSH and CDR2 is LQKENI in the germline V gene. The CDR3 reads CASSPRQGPSYQPQHF. The CDR3 DNA reads as TGTGCCAGCTCACCACGACAGGGACCCTCCTATCAGCCCCAGCATTTT.

The chain combines TRBV29-1 with TRBJ2-2, with 15 nucleotides matching TRBD2. Per the germline V gene, CDR1 is SQVTM and CDR2 is ANQGSEA. The CDR3 has 14 amino acids. J gave up 5 bases and V 7 bases, and 2 bases lay outside the gene matches. In nucleotides, the CDR3 is TGCAGCGGGGGACTAGCGGGAGGAACCGGGGAGCTGTTTTTT. Amino acids: CSGGLAGGTGELFF.

This chain uses TRBV11-2 with TRBJ1-4, with D possibly matching TRBD1 (6 bases). CDR3 size: 15 residues. The ends were cut back, 2 bases at V and 8 bases at J, with 15 bases in the middle. Germline CDR1 reads SGHAT; CDR2 reads FQNNGV. The CDR3 sequence: CASSLFGGQKEKLFF. The CDR3 DNA is TGTGCCAGCAGCTTATTTGGAGGACAGAAGGAAAAACTGTTTTTT.

V usage is TRBV27 and J usage is TRBJ1-1, with D possibly matching TRBD1 (5 bases). Germline V gene data show CDR1 as MNHEY and CDR2 as SMNVEV (reference sequence). The CDR3 contains 11 residues. V shed 4 bases and J shed 9 bases, with 9 bases lying between them. CDR3 amino acids: CASSSGWQAFF. The CDR3, as DNA: TGTGCCAGCAGTTCAGGGTGGCAAGCTTTCTTT.

This chain uses TRBV30 with TRBJ2-5; tentative D call: TRBD1 (5 bases). Germline V gene lookup returns CDR1 GTSNPN and CDR2 SVGIG (reference sequence). The V and J ends lost 0 bases and 2 bases respectively, with 13 bases between them. The CDR3 loop spans 15 amino acids. The CDR3 DNA reads TGTGCCTGGAGTGTAGACAGACCAACGCAAGAGACCCAGTACTTC. Residues: CAWSVDRPTQETQYF.

V and J are TRBV7-9 and TRBJ2-1; 13 bases fit TRBD2. Germline CDR1 and CDR2: SEHNR and FQNEAQ (reference sequence). This CDR3 comprises 19 residues. The ends lost 2 bases at V and 3 bases at J; junction bases unmatched: 10. In nucleotides, the CDR3 is TGTGCCAGCAGCTTATCAGGACTAGCGGGAGCTCGAGGCTACAATGAGCAGTTCTTC. The encoded protein is CASSLSGLAGARGYNEQFF.

The gene calls are TRBV11-2 and TRBJ2-1; D is possibly TRBD2 (5 bases). Trimming took 4 bases from V and 0 from J, leaving 10 bases between them. Germline CDR1 and CDR2: SGHAT and FQNNGV. The CDR3 covers 15 residues. The chain's CDR3 is CASSWTRSSYNEQFF. The CDR3 DNA follows: TGTGCCAGCAGCTGGACTCGAAGCTCCTACAATGAGCAGTTCTTC.

This sequence joins TRBV10-2 and TRBJ1-3; no reliable D call. V lost 3 bases and J 0 bases, leaving 12 bases between the germline ends. CDR1 and CDR2 from the germline V gene are WSHSY and SAAADI. The CDR3 has 16 residues. The CDR3 region has the DNA TGCGCCAGCAGTGATTTTTACCAGTTCTCTGGAAACACCATATATTTT. This sequence encodes CASSDFYQFSGNTIYF.

This rearrangement joins TRBV3-1 (or the pseudogene TRBV3-2) to TRBJ2-7; D not certain. Trimming left V 0 bases short and J 4 bases short, with 10 bases between. CDR1 is LGHDT, CDR2 YNNKEL, per germline (reference sequence). The CDR3 is 14 amino acids. CDR3 sequence: CASSQDPQVYEQYF. The CDR3 DNA sequence: TGTGCCAGCAGCCAAGACCCGCAGGTATACGAGCAGTACTTC.

The chain has TRBV7-8 and TRBJ1-2; 8 bases align to TRBD1. This CDR3 comprises 15 residues. J was trimmed by 7 bases and V by 6 bases; bases with no gene match: 13. CDR1 SGHVS and CDR2 FQNEAQ come from the germline V gene. CDR3 residues: CASRSSGGFGSGYTF. CDR3 sequence (DNA): TGTGCCAGCAGATCCTCAGGGGGCTTCGGATCTGGCTACACCTTC.

This chain uses TRBV20-1 with TRBJ2-3; 9 bases are a match to TRBD2. This CDR3 has 17 residues. V lost 3 bases, J lost 2 bases, and 12 bases stayed unmatched. In germline, CDR1 is DFQATT, CDR2 SNEGSKA (reference sequence). CDR3 protein: CSASGAGGLRITDTQYF. The CDR3 DNA reads as TGCAGTGCTAGTGGAGCGGGGGGTCTTAGAATCACAGATACGCAGTATTTT.

V gene TRBV28 combines with J gene TRBJ2-7; no firm D call. The length of the CDR3 is 14 residues. V was pared by 2 bases and J by 6 bases, with 14 bases between. Germline CDR1 is MDHEN and CDR2 is SYDVKM. The CDR3 coding sequence is TGTGCCAGCAGTTTAATAACGGGTTATCGCGAGCAGTACTTC. It is translated as CASSLITGYREQYF. Combining the CDR3 with reference TRBV28 and TRBJ2-7 gives the whole variable domain DVKVTQSSRYLVKRTGEKVFLECVQDMDHENMFWYRQDPGLGLRLIYFSYDVKMKEKGDIPEGYSVSREKKERFSLILESASTNQTSMYLCASSLITGYREQYFGPGTRLTVT.

The chain carries TRBV6-2 or TRBV6-3 and TRBJ2-2; D remains ambiguous. There are 14 residues in the CDR3. Germline V lookup: CDR1 MNHEY, CDR2 SVGEGT. V gave up 2 bases and J gave up 3 bases, with 7 bases separating them. The CDR3 here is CASSYVLYTGELFF. The CDR3 region has the DNA TGTGCCAGCAGTTACGTTCTGTACACCGGGGAGCTGTTTTTT.

The chain employs TRBV7-2 and TRBJ2-5; 10 bases agree with TRBD1. This CDR3 has 14 residues. With 3 bases clipped from V and 5 bases from J, the junction kept 3 bases outside the gene matches. The germline CDR1 and CDR2 sequences are SGHTA and FQGNSA. The CDR3, as DNA: TGTGCCAGCAGCTTGACAGGGGGCACTGAGACCCAGTACTTC. As protein: CASSLTGGTETQYF.

This sequence joins TRBV10-2 and TRBJ1-5; tentatively, D is TRBD1 (5 bases). V gave up 6 bases and J gave up 0 bases, with 6 bases separating them. This CDR3 has 13 residues. Germline CDR1 and CDR2: WSHSY and SAAADI. Written as DNA, the CDR3 is TGCGCCAGCAGCCAGGGTAGCAATCAGCCCCAGCATTTT. Amino acid sequence: CASSQGSNQPQHF.

The genes are TRBV19 and TRBJ1-6; no clear D gene. The CDR3 has 15 residues. CDR1 is LNHDA and CDR2 is SQIVND in the germline V gene (reference sequence). Between the trimmed V and J ends, which lost 3 bases and 10 bases, there was a span of 16 bases. The CDR3 loop is CASSIGPTIGSPLHF. The CDR3, as DNA: TGTGCCAGTAGTATTGGCCCGACAATAGGCTCACCCCTCCACTTT.

The genes are TRBV7-2 and TRBJ2-7; D remains ambiguous. Trimming stripped 4 bases from V and 0 bases from J, with 10 bases between. This CDR3 is built from 14 residues. The germline V gene has CDR1 SGHTA and CDR2 FQGNSA. Here the CDR3 DNA reads TGTGCCAGCAGCTCATGGGCCCTCTCCTACGAGCAGTACTTC. Amino acids: CASSSWALSYEQYF.

The V and J genes are TRBV6-5 and TRBJ2-7; possibly TRBD2 for D (6 bases). Germline assignment: CDR1 MNHEY and CDR2 SVGAGI. The CDR3 is 15 amino acids. Trimming took 8 bases from V and 5 from J, leaving 22 bases between them. The CDR3 loop reads CASGLYRGIVNEQYV. CDR3 in DNA: TGTGCCAGCGGATTATATCGGGGGATTGTGAACGAGCAGTACGTC.

This sequence joins TRBV6-6 and TRBJ1-5; D remains unclear. Deletions cut 5 bases from V and 6 bases from J, with 14 bases between. The CDR3 has 14 amino acids. Germline assignment: CDR1 MNHNY and CDR2 SVGAGI (reference sequence). For the CDR3, the DNA is TGTGCCAGCAGTCCCCCCGGGTCGGGTCAGCCCCAGCATTTT. Protein sequence: CASSPPGSGQPQHF.

The rearrangement links TRBV7-2 to TRBJ2-1; TRBD2 matches 7 bases. CDR3 length: 15 residues. Germline values: CDR1 SGHTA, CDR2 FQGNSA. V dropped 5 bases and J dropped 4; count of bases not matched to a gene: 8. CDR3 sequence (DNA): TGTGCCAGCAGCCCCGGACTAGTAGGGTACAATGAGCAGTTCTTC. This sequence encodes CASSPGLVGYNEQFF.

The CDR3 here is CAISEGTGGSYEQYF. CDR3 nucleotides: TGTGCCATCAGTGAGGGGACAGGGGGATCCTACGAGCAGTACTTC. J is TRBJ2-7 and V is TRBV10-3; TRBD1 matches 11 bases. The V segment lost 2 bases and the J segment 1 base; nucleotides outside the gene matches: 1. Germline CDR1 is ENHRY and CDR2 is SYGVKD. The CDR3 extends over 15 amino acids.

The chain combines TRBV25-1 with TRBJ1-6; a possible D gene is TRBD1 (5 bases). Between the trimmed V and J ends, which lost 3 bases and 6 bases, there was a span of 18 bases. CDR3 size: 17 residues. The germline CDR1 and CDR2 sequences are MGHDK and SYGVNS. The CDR3, as DNA: TGTGCCAGCAGTGAGATGAAATTGGGGCAGATTAATTCACCCCTCCACTTT. It yields the protein CASSEMKLGQINSPLHF.

The chain has TRBV5-8 and TRBJ1-1; D unclear. Germline V gene sequence: CDR1 SGHTS, CDR2 YDEGEE. Trimming removed 10 bases from V and 1 base from J, with 11 bases in between. The CDR3 extends over 12 amino acids. CDR3 residues: CAQRGRNTEAFF. The CDR3 DNA reads as TGTGCCCAGCGCGGGAGGAACACTGAAGCTTTCTTT. Based on the CDR3 plus reference TRBV5-8 and TRBJ1-1, the full variable domain is EAGVTQSPTHLIKTRGQQATLRCSPISGHTSVYWYQQALGLGLQFLLWYDEGEERNRGNFPPRFSGRQFPNYSSELNVNALELEDSALYLCAQRGRNTEAFFGQGTRLTVV.

The chain combines TRBV19 with TRBJ1-5; 8 bases are shared with TRBD1. The CDR3 extends over 14 amino acids. The germline gives CDR1 LNHDA, CDR2 SQIVND (reference sequence). The ends lost 3 bases at V and 9 bases at J; junction bases unmatched: 7. The CDR3 is CASSIRTGSPPQHF. CDR3 in DNA: TGTGCCAGTAGTATCCGGACAGGGAGTCCGCCCCAGCATTTT.

The sample holds one count of this clone. The chain carries TRBV19 and TRBJ2-5; TRBD1 aligns across 7 bases. This CDR3 contains 16 residues. V lost 1 base to trimming and J lost 5 bases; unmatched junction nucleotides: 10. Germline CDR1 LNHDA, CDR2 SQIVND (reference sequence). DNA for the CDR3: TGTGCCAGTAGTATAGTCTGGGACAGCACTGGGGAGACCCAGTACTTC. Its protein is CASSIVWDSTGETQYF.

This CDR3 is CAISSRLALTDTQYF. Here the CDR3 DNA reads TGTGCCATCAGTTCCAGACTAGCGCTCACAGATACGCAGTATTTT. The chain employs TRBV10-3 and TRBJ2-3; 8 bases match TRBD2. The CDR3 length is 15 residues. Losses at the gene ends were 5 bases for V and 2 bases for J; bases not matched to a gene: 6. The germline CDR1 and CDR2 sequences are ENHRY and SYGVKD.